This T cell receptor (beta chain) was obtained from a study of T cell changes during pregnancy in multiple sclerosis. The CDR3 is made up of 15 amino acids. Germline V CDR1 and CDR2: SGHTA, FQGTGA. Trimming pared 2 bases from V and 8 bases from J, leaving 17 bases between. The data were produced by immunoSEQ multiplex PCR, yet TCRdb's version contains in-frame clones alone and is incomplete. The data show 40,000 to 55,000 clones, roughly nine tenths seen once. This TCR was recovered from a female donor with multiple sclerosis, enrolled in a pregnancy study. This sequence joins TRBV7-3 and TRBJ2-3; TRBD1 might be the D (8 bases). The source material was CD8+ T cells from peripheral blood mononuclear cells, sampled in the second trimester of pregnancy. The CDR3 region has the DNA TGTGCCAGCAGCTTAGGGGGGGGACAGGCAGTTACGCAGTATTTT. Residues: CASSLGGGQAVTQYF.